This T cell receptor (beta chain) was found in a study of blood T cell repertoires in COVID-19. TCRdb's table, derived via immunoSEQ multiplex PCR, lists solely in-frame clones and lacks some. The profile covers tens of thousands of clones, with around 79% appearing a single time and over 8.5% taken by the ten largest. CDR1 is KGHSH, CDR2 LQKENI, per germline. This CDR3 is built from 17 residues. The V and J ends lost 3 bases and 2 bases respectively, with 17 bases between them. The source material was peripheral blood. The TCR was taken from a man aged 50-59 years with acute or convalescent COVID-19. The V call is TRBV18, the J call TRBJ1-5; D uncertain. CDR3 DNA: TGTGCCAGCTCACCGCGGACGGAGCCGGAGGGCAATCAGCCCCAGCATTTT. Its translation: CASSPRTEPEGNQPQHF.